One T cell receptor (beta chain) is described in this entry. Its antigen is unknown. The data originate from a study of cytomegalovirus exposure and HLA in healthy donors. Broader study findings: Confirmation was obtained in vitro that a few CMV-associated chains are specific for CMV antigens. Reportedly, fewer N-insertions than the 666-donor mean appeared in an Asian-associated ancestry cluster in a later analysis. Later analysis placed DRB1 highest and HLA-C lowest in TCR association rates, which differed by HLA locus.

The germline CDR1 and CDR2 sequences are MNHNY and SVGAGI (reference sequence). Trimming left V 5 bases short and J 6 bases short, with 7 bases between. The CDR3 runs to 12 residues. Both 60 Vbeta primers and 13 Jbeta primers went into the PCR. The table came from immunoSEQ multiplex PCR; TCRdb's copy has only in-frame clones and leaves some out. The top ten clones hold 1.5% to 2% of a sample with tens of thousands of clones, 78% of them seen once. The chain recombines TRBV6-6 with TRBJ1-4; the D is unclear. This receptor was identified in a man aged 35 to 55 in good health and CMV-seronegative. Sequencing input: PBMCs. CDR3 coding DNA: TGTGCCAGCAGTGCGGGTCATGAAAAACTGTTTTTT. It codes for CASSAGHEKLFF.